The 17 T cell receptor beta chains given below trace back to one sample, sequenced in a study of a mutant IDH1 vaccine in newly diagnosed glioma. Assay: immunoSEQ multiplex PCR; the TCRdb copy retains only in-frame clones and omits some. The table records 50,000 to 75,000 clones, 80% to 90% of them present only once. Noted time point: week 5, during vaccination. The study gave 300 ug of mutant IDH1 20-mer peptide per vaccine dose, with topical imiquimod. These TCRs are of unknown antigen specificity. The sequences come from PBMCs, collected from a glioma patient whose treatment included an IDH1 peptide vaccine. These receptors were taken from a woman aged 45-60 years with glioma.

The chain is built from TRBV30 and TRBJ1-2; D unresolved. CDR1 and CDR2 from the germline V gene are GTSNPN and SVGIG (reference sequence). This CDR3 has 11 residues. V shed 3 bases and J shed 7 bases, with 9 bases lying between them. CDR3 region: CAWRPLGGYTF. Written as DNA, the CDR3 is TGTGCCTGGAGGCCCCTGGGTGGCTACACCTTC.

This rearrangement joins TRBV5-5 to TRBJ1-3, with D possibly matching TRBD1 (6 bases). Per germline, CDR1 SGHKS and CDR2 YYEKEE (reference sequence). The CDR3 spans 15 residues. Deletions cut 0 bases from V and 8 bases from J, with 15 bases between. The CDR3 DNA sequence: TGTGCCAGCAGCTTGGACCCGACAGGCGATTACACCATATATTTT. Its protein product is CASSLDPTGDYTIYF. Full variable domain (remainder filled in from reference TRBV5-5 and TRBJ1-3): DAGVTQSPTHLIKTRGQQVTLRCSPISGHKSVSWYQQVLGQGPQFIFQYYEKEERGRGNFPDRFSARQFPNYSSELNVNALLLGDSALYLCASSLDPTGDYTIYFGEGSWLTVV.

The rearrangement links TRBV19 to TRBJ1-3; D uncertain. This CDR3 is 12 amino acids long. Trimming took 5 bases from V and 2 from J, leaving 4 bases between them. Looked up from germline, CDR1 is LNHDA and CDR2 is SQIVND (reference sequence). This CDR3 reads CASSSTGNTIYF. The CDR3 DNA reads TGTGCCAGTAGTTCCACTGGAAACACCATATATTTT.

The chain carries TRBV4-2 and TRBJ2-7; D may match TRBD1 or TRBD2 (6 bases each). V was cut by 0 bases and J by 5 bases, with 20 bases left in between. The CDR3 contains 17 residues. Germline CDR1 and CDR2: LGHNA and YNFKEQ. CDR3 bases: TGTGCCAGCAGCCAAGATGGGTTCCCGGGGGCGCGCAACGAGCAGTACTTC. Amino acid sequence: CASSQDGFPGARNEQYF.

The gene calls are TRBV7-9 and TRBJ2-3, with no clear D. V lost 5 bases and J 0 bases, leaving 12 bases between the germline ends. The CDR3 sequence is 15 residues long. Per germline, CDR1 SEHNR and CDR2 FQNEAQ (reference sequence). The CDR3 protein is CASSTYGTSTDTQYF. The DNA of the CDR3 is TGTGCCAGCAGCACGTACGGAACTAGCACAGATACGCAGTATTTT.

The chain is built from TRBV5-6 and TRBJ1-2, with TRBD1 matching 7 bases. The trim removed 3 bases at V and 0 bases at J, leaving 5 bases unmatched. CDR3 size: 15 residues. Germline V gene lookup returns CDR1 SGHDT and CDR2 YYEEEE. The CDR3 region has the DNA TGTGCCAGCAGCTCTAGGACAGGAGCTAACTATGGCTACACCTTC. This translates into CASSSRTGANYGYTF.

The chain employs TRBV7-9 and TRBJ1-2; D gene unclear. The CDR3 has 16 residues. V lost 8 bases and J lost 4, with 23 bases in between. The V gene's germline CDR1 is SEHNR and CDR2 FQNEAQ (reference sequence). CDR3 loop: CASAALHQREGYGYTF. CDR3 sequence (DNA): TGTGCCAGCGCAGCGCTCCACCAACGGGAGGGCTATGGCTACACCTTC.

The rearrangement uses TRBV9 and TRBJ1-2; 11 nucleotides agree with TRBD1. Germline CDR1 is SGDLS and CDR2 is YYNGEE. Unmatched junction bases numbered 7, after V lost 4 bases and J lost 5 bases. The length of the CDR3 is 15 residues. The CDR3 here is CASSTRDRGMYGYTF. The CDR3 coding sequence is TGTGCCAGCAGCACCCGGGACAGGGGGATGTATGGCTACACCTTC.

This chain connects TRBV5-6 to TRBJ1-3; 7 positions agree with TRBD1. This CDR3 has 16 amino acids. The V segment lost 0 bases and the J segment 3 bases; nucleotides outside the gene matches: 6. Germline V CDR1 and CDR2: SGHDT, YYEEEE. DNA for the CDR3: TGTGCCAGCAGCTTGGCAGCAGGGGGATATGGAAACACCATATATTTT. It translates to CASSLAAGGYGNTIYF.

This chain links TRBV10-1 with TRBJ1-1; D not certain. This CDR3 spans 13 amino acids. Germline CDR1 and CDR2: WNHNN and SYGVQD (reference sequence). The V end lost 6 bases, the J end lost 0 bases, and 8 bases lay between the germline ends. The CDR3 loop reads CASSVKMNTEAFF. CDR3 nucleotides: TGCGCCAGCAGCGTAAAGATGAACACTGAAGCTTTCTTT.

This chain connects TRBV14 to TRBJ2-7, with D hard to call. Germline-derived CDR1 and CDR2 are SGHDN and FVKESK. There are 14 residues in the CDR3. V lost 4 bases and J lost 0, with 10 bases in between. CDR3 sequence reads: CASSPFETSYEQYF. CDR3 coding DNA: TGTGCCAGCAGCCCTTTTGAAACCTCCTACGAGCAGTACTTC.

The CDR3 loop is CASSLGQAKFSTDTQYF. The CDR3 DNA is TGTGCCAGCAGCTTAGGACAGGCCAAATTTAGCACAGATACGCAGTATTTT. This chain links TRBV11-1 with TRBJ2-3, with D perhaps matching TRBD1 (6 bases). Germline assignment: CDR1 SGHAT and CDR2 FQDESV (reference sequence). The CDR3 consists of 17 residues. The germline V and J ends were trimmed by 1 base and 0 bases, with 14 bases remaining between them. The full variable domain, its missing parts supplied by reference TRBV11-1 and TRBJ2-3, is EAEVAQSPRYKITEKSQAVAFWCDPISGHATLYWYRQILGQGPELLVQFQDESVVDDSQLPKDRFSAERLKGVDSTLKIQPAELGDSAMYLCASSLGQAKFSTDTQYFGPGTRLTVL.

This clone was picked up one time. The rearrangement uses TRBV5-1 and TRBJ2-7, with D possibly matching TRBD1 (6 bases). Germline V gives CDR1 SGHRS, CDR2 YFSETQ. The V gene lost 2 bases and the J gene lost 2 bases, with 14 bases spanning the gap. The CDR3 sequence is 15 residues long. CDR3 DNA: TGCGCCAGCAGCTTCTCCTTGGACAGCGCCTACGAGCAGTACTTC. It is translated as CASSFSLDSAYEQYF.

J is TRBJ2-5 and V is TRBV2, with 10 nucleotides matching TRBD2. V gave up 1 base and J gave up 5 bases; unmatched junction bases: 7. CDR1 SNHLY and CDR2 FYNNEI come from the germline V gene. CDR3 length: 16 residues. The CDR3 reads CASSEGAWTSGETQYF. CDR3 coding DNA: TGTGCCAGCAGTGAAGGCGCCTGGACTAGCGGCGAGACCCAGTACTTC.

The chain has TRBV27 and TRBJ1-2; 12 bases map to TRBD1. Germline lookup yields CDR1 MNHEY and CDR2 SMNVEV (reference sequence). The J segment lost 8 bases and the V segment lost 5 bases, leaving 9 bases of the junction unmatched. The length of the CDR3 is 15 residues. The CDR3 bases are TGTGCCAGCAGTCCCCCCCCCGGGACAGGGGGCGGCTACACCTTC. Its translation is CASSPPPGTGGGYTF.

The CDR3, as DNA: TGTGCCAGCAGCTTTCCCGGGACTAGCGGGGGGGCTTCCGTCTACGAGCAGTACTTC. Encoded protein: CASSFPGTSGGASVYEQYF. The genes are TRBV7-2 and TRBJ2-7; 16 bases map to TRBD2. V gave up 3 bases and J gave up 3 bases; unmatched junction bases: 11. Germline V lookup: CDR1 SGHTA, CDR2 FQGNSA. The CDR3 totals 19 residues.

The V call is TRBV5-4, the J call TRBJ2-1; 13 positions agree with TRBD2. This CDR3 comprises 16 residues. Per the germline V gene, CDR1 is SGHNT and CDR2 is YYREEE (reference sequence). Trimming cost V 5 bases and J 2 bases; bases outside gene matches: 4. In nucleotides, the CDR3 is TGTGCCAGCAGATCTGGACTAGCGGGGGCCTACAATGAGCAGTTCTTC. Protein sequence: CASRSGLAGAYNEQFF.